Presented here are 21 T cell receptor beta chains from one specimen sequenced in a study of breast tumors, draining lymph nodes, adjacent tissues. TCRdb called the multiplex PCR reads again in MiXCR, with one record for every CDR3 protein. The sample shows about 200,000 distinct CDR3 sequences, over 25% of them seen only once. Breast cancer patients provided tissue from their axillary draining lymph nodes. The source material was axillary lymph node tissue. The receptors originated from a female donor with breast cancer. Some clones in this sample may be carry-over from other donors' samples.

This clonotype was seen ten or more times. This sequence joins TRBV19 and TRBJ2-2; maybe TRBD1 (5 bases). Trimming shortened V by 7 bases and J by 2 bases, and 14 bases separated the two germline ends. Germline loops: CDR1 LNHDA, CDR2 SQIVND (reference sequence). CDR3 length: 15 amino acids. The DNA of the CDR3 is TGTGCCAGTAAAGGGTCAGGGTATAACACCGGGGAGCTGTTTTTT. It is translated as CASKGSGYNTGELFF. Variable domain in full (rest from reference TRBV19 and TRBJ2-2): DGGITQSPKYLFRKEGQNVTLSCEQNLNHDAMYWYRQDPGQGLRLIYYSQIVNDFQKGDIAEGYSVSREKKESFPLTVTSAQKNPTAFYLCASKGSGYNTGELFFGEGSRLTVL.

The sample holds many counts of this clonotype. V and J are TRBV24-1 and TRBJ2-7, with TRBD1 matching 10 bases. Germline V CDR1 and CDR2: KGHDR, SFDVKD. The ends lost 1 base at V and 2 bases at J; junction bases unmatched: 4. This CDR3 spans 16 amino acids. DNA for the CDR3: TGTGCCACCAGTGATTTAGGACAGGGGGTACCCTACGAGCAGTACTTC. Amino acid sequence: CATSDLGQGVPYEQYF.

The gene calls are TRBV29-1 and TRBJ2-2, with 14 positions matching TRBD2. Unmatched junction bases numbered 1, after V lost 7 bases and J lost 15 bases. The CDR3 length is 10 residues. Germline CDR1 and CDR2: SQVTM and ANQGSEA. CDR3 sequence: CSATSGRVFF. The CDR3, as DNA: TGCAGCGCGACTAGCGGGAGGGTGTTTTTT.

In this sample, this clonotype turned up many times. The V gene is TRBV7-3, the J gene TRBJ2-1, with TRBD1 matching 8 bases. The germline V gene encodes CDR1 SGHTA and CDR2 FQGTGA. This CDR3 region has 12 residues. The V segment lost 5 bases and the J segment 10 bases; nucleotides outside the gene matches: 4. The CDR3 is CASSPQGAEQFF. DNA for the CDR3: TGTGCCAGCAGCCCCCAGGGGGCCGAGCAGTTCTTC.

This chain links TRBV28 with TRBJ2-4, with D possibly matching TRBD1 (5 bases). Germline V gene data show CDR1 as MDHEN and CDR2 as SYDVKM. This CDR3 has 17 amino acids. V was cut by 3 bases and J by 0 bases, with 15 bases left in between. The CDR3 reads CASSFSRAETAKNIQYF. DNA of the CDR3: TGTGCCAGCAGTTTTTCCAGGGCCGAGACAGCCAAAAACATTCAGTACTTC.

As regards this clonotype: Since a much larger clone is just one base distant, this may be a read error. CDR3 sequence reads: CARSSGGNQPQHF. The CDR3 nucleotides read TGTGCCAGGAGTTCAGGTGGCAATCAGCCCCAGCATTTT. The chain uses TRBV30 and TRBJ1-5; D not resolved. This CDR3 has 13 amino acids. CDR1 and CDR2 from the germline V gene are GTSNPN and SVGIG (reference sequence).

The V call is TRBV3-2, the J call TRBJ2-3; the D call TRBD2 from the table was never checked on the DNA. TRBV3-2 is a pseudogene segment. The CDR3 is made up of 17 amino acids. CDR3 DNA: TGTGCCAGCAGCCCAGTGACAGCGGGAGGGCCCTTAGATACGCAGTATTTT. Protein product: CASSPVTAGGPLDTQYF.

A word on this clonotype: The CDR3 does not close with the conserved phenylalanine or tryptophan, likely indicating a read error. Because the CDR3's place on the DNA is in doubt, the DNA is left out and the CDR3 is given as listed by TCRdb. The chain has TRBV7-2 and TRBJ2-7; TRBD2, the table's D call, lacks a check against the DNA. From germline, CDR1 is SGHTA and CDR2 FQGNSA. Inclusive of both ends, the CDR3 amounts to 10 amino acids. The CDR3 loop is CASSPGSLAG.

This clonotype was seen at least ten times. V gene TRBV28 combines with J gene TRBJ2-5, with D perhaps matching TRBD1 or TRBD2 (6 bases each). V was cut by 6 bases and J by 3 bases, with 14 bases left in between. This CDR3 is built from 14 residues. In germline, CDR1 is MDHEN, CDR2 SYDVKM. CDR3 bases: TGTGCCAGCAGGGGTGGCGGGACAAAAGAGACCCAGTACTTC. Translating it yields CASRGGGTKETQYF.

The rearrangement uses TRBV9 and TRBJ1-2; D not resolved. The V and J ends lost 4 bases and 7 bases respectively, with 20 bases between them. The CDR3 length is 15 residues. Germline V gives CDR1 SGDLS, CDR2 YYNGEE. CDR3 amino acids: CASSHWTGELFGYTF. CDR3 bases: TGTGCCAGCAGCCACTGGACCGGGGAGCTGTTTGGCTACACCTTC.

The rearrangement joins TRBV20-1 to TRBJ1-5; maybe TRBD1 (6 bases). Per the germline V gene, CDR1 is DFQATT and CDR2 is SNEGSKA (reference sequence). The V end lost 0 bases, the J end lost 0 bases, and 15 bases lay between the germline ends. This CDR3 has 17 amino acids. The CDR3 loop is CSAREGRGPYSNQPQHF. In DNA form, the CDR3 reads TGCAGTGCTAGAGAGGGCAGGGGACCTTATAGCAATCAGCCCCAGCATTTT.

To note about this clonotype: A read error is possible here, since a much larger clone lies one base away. The chain links TRBV6-2 or TRBV6-3 to TRBJ1-4, with D perhaps matching TRBD1 (5 bases). V lost 5 bases, J lost 8 bases, and 15 bases lay in between. The CDR3 has 14 amino acids. The germline CDR1 and CDR2 sequences are MNHEY and SVGEGT. CDR3: CASSHRGSWEKLFF. In DNA, the CDR3 is TGTGCCAGCAGTCACCGGGGCAGTTGGGAAAAACTGTTTTTT.

This clonotype was picked up many times. The V and J genes are TRBV6-5 and TRBJ2-2, with D unresolved. V shed 6 bases and J shed 6 bases, with 14 bases lying between them. The CDR3 covers 14 residues. Germline-derived CDR1 and CDR2 are MNHEY and SVGAGI. CDR3 sequence: CASRPLSGSGELFF. For the CDR3, the DNA is TGTGCCAGCAGACCCCTGTCGGGCTCCGGGGAGCTGTTTTTT.

This clonotype was counted many times. The CDR3 here is CASSSRGESPLHF. CDR3 sequence (DNA): TGTGCCAGCAGCTCCAGGGGAGAATCACCCCTCCACTTT. The rearrangement joins TRBV5-8 to TRBJ1-6, with D possibly matching TRBD1 (6 bases). The germline V gene has CDR1 SGHTS and CDR2 YDEGEE. CDR3 length: 13 residues. Trimming pared 3 bases from V and 10 bases from J, leaving 11 bases between.

This clonotype has a count of ten or more. The rearrangement joins TRBV10-2 to TRBJ1-2; D not resolved. The CDR3 spans 13 residues. V dropped 6 bases and J dropped 7 bases, with 15 bases sitting between them. The germline gives CDR1 WSHSY, CDR2 SAAADI. CDR3: CASSAWVQSGYTF. The CDR3, as DNA: TGCGCCAGCAGCGCTTGGGTTCAATCTGGCTACACCTTC.

Of note for this clonotype: A clone one base away is much larger, so this may be a read error. The chain is built from TRBV13 and TRBJ2-5, with D maybe TRBD2 (5 bases). Germline V gene data show CDR1 as PRHDT and CDR2 as FYEKMQ (reference sequence). The CDR3 spans 14 residues. The CDR3 reads CASSFDGNQETQYF. DNA of the CDR3: TGCGCCAGCAGCTTTGACGGGAACCAAGAGACCCAGTACTTC.

Of note for this clonotype: A much larger clone lies a single base off, so this may be a read error. This chain links TRBV6-1 with TRBJ2-1; tentatively, D is TRBD2 (5 bases). V lost 7 bases, J lost 10 bases, and 20 bases lay in between. The CDR3 is 14 amino acids. Germline CDR1 MNHNS, CDR2 SASEGT. CDR3 nucleotides: TGTGCCAGCATGGTCGTCGGCAGCGACTACGAGCAGTTCTTC. Translation gives CASMVVGSDYEQFF.

Worth noting for this clonotype: Because the CDR3 is missing its conserved closing phenylalanine or tryptophan, this is likely a read error. The DNA is omitted, as the CDR3 cannot be located on it reliably, and the CDR3 follows TCRdb's listing. The V and J genes are TRBV2 and TRBJ1-3. The length of the CDR3 is 12 amino acids, counting both ends. Germline values: CDR1 SNHLY, CDR2 FYNNEI. The CDR3 here is CASRLTSGGANT.

This clonotype has a count of ten or more. The chain is built from TRBV18 and TRBJ2-2; D is perhaps TRBD1 (5 bases). With 3 bases removed from V and 7 bases from J, the gap between germline ends came to 18 bases. Germline lookup yields CDR1 KGHSH and CDR2 LQKENI. The CDR3 length is 16 residues. The CDR3 sequence: CASSPPRSGQNGELFF. The DNA for the CDR3 is TGTGCCAGCTCACCGCCCCGGTCAGGGCAGAACGGGGAGCTGTTTTTT.

The chain joins TRBV30 to TRBJ1-2, with 12 nucleotides matching TRBD1. From germline, CDR1 is GTSNPN and CDR2 SVGIG (reference sequence). The CDR3 runs to 15 residues. The V gene end was trimmed by 1 base and the J gene end by 4 bases; junction bases not matched to a gene: 4. The chain's CDR3 is CAWSEGTGGSYGYTF. In DNA, the CDR3 is TGTGCCTGGAGTGAAGGGACAGGGGGCAGCTATGGCTACACCTTC.

This clonotype was seen at least ten times. The rearrangement uses TRBV7-2 and TRBJ2-5; 10 positions match TRBD1. The CDR3 has 15 residues. The ends lost 8 bases at V and 5 bases at J; junction bases unmatched: 11. Per germline, CDR1 SGHTA and CDR2 FQGNSA. The CDR3 nucleotides read TGTGCCAGCGCTCAAGGGACAGGGGTTGGGGAGACCCAGTACTTC. This gives the protein CASAQGTGVGETQYF.